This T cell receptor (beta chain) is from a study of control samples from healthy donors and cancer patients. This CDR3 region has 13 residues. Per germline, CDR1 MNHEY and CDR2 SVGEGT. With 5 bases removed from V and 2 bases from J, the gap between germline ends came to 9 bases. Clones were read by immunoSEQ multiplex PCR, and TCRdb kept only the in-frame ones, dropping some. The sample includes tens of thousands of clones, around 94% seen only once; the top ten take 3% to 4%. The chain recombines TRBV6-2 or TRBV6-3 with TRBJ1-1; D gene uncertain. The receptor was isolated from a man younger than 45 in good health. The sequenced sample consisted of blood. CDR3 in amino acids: CASSRRGNTEAFF. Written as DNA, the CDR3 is TGTGCCAGCAGTAGGAGAGGCAACACTGAAGCTTTCTTT.